One sample yielded the 23 T cell receptor beta chains listed below, sequenced in a study of control samples from healthy donors and cancer patients. Sequencing used immunoSEQ multiplex PCR; TCRdb keeps in-frame clones, though not all of them. The table records 260,000 or so clones, around 80% of them present only once. Sequencing used PBMCs. These receptors were collected from a woman aged 60-75 years with lung cancer.

The chain carries TRBV2 and TRBJ2-6; 8 nucleotides line up with TRBD1. V gave up 5 bases and J gave up 1 base; unmatched junction bases: 1. The CDR3 extends over 15 amino acids. In germline, CDR1 is SNHLY, CDR2 FYNNEI. The CDR3 spells CASSRQGSGANVLTF. The DNA for the CDR3 is TGTGCCAGCAGTCGACAGGGGTCTGGGGCCAACGTCCTGACTTTC.

The genes are TRBV19 and TRBJ2-2; D tentatively reads TRBD1 or TRBD2 (6 bases each). V lost 1 base and J lost 6, with 12 bases in between. Germline CDR1 reads LNHDA; CDR2 reads SQIVND (reference sequence). The CDR3 length is 15 residues. CDR3 DNA: TGTGCCAGTAGTATAGGGGGGGCCGGGGCCGGGGAGCTGTTTTTT. It encodes CASSIGGAGAGELFF.

The V gene is TRBV5-1, the J gene TRBJ2-5; TRBD2 aligns across 14 bases. The CDR3 spans 17 residues. V trimming: 0 bases; J trimming: 4 bases; junction bases outside the gene matches: 5. Germline V CDR1 and CDR2: SGHRS, YFSETQ. The CDR3 loop reads CASSLARLAGGLETQYF. CDR3 in DNA: TGCGCCAGCAGCTTGGCCCGACTAGCGGGAGGGCTAGAGACCCAGTACTTC.

The rearrangement joins TRBV10-3 to TRBJ2-7; 7 positions agree with TRBD2. Trimming took 5 bases from V and 2 from J; bases not matched to a gene: 9. This CDR3 spans 15 amino acids. Germline V gene sequence: CDR1 ENHRY, CDR2 SYGVKD. CDR3 bases: TGTGCCATCAGTTCACCGCGGGGGACCACCTACGAGCAGTACTTC. This encodes CAISSPRGTTYEQYF.

The CDR3 bases are TGTGCCAGCAGCCGAAACACCATATATTTT. Residues: CASSRNTIYF. J is TRBJ1-3 and V is TRBV7-9; D is uncertain. V dropped 5 bases and J dropped 5 bases, with 1 base sitting between them. Germline V gene sequence: CDR1 SEHNR, CDR2 FQNEAQ (reference sequence). This CDR3 is built from 10 residues.

This sequence joins TRBV6-1 and TRBJ2-4; D might be TRBD2 (5 bases). The germline V gene has CDR1 MNHNS and CDR2 SASEGT. The CDR3 is 15 residues long. The V end was cut by 2 bases, the J end by 6 bases, with 14 bases between. The CDR3: CASSETPGRGNIQYF. CDR3 nucleotides: TGTGCCAGCAGTGAAACGCCGGGTCGGGGAAACATTCAGTACTTC.

The chain uses TRBV30 and TRBJ1-5, with 7 bases aligning to TRBD1. CDR3 size: 13 residues. Germline assignment: CDR1 GTSNPN and CDR2 SVGIG (reference sequence). V was pared by 4 bases and J by 2 bases, with 2 bases of the junction left unmatched. CDR3 sequence reads: CAWNRGGNQPQHF. CDR3 bases: TGTGCCTGGAACAGGGGTGGCAATCAGCCCCAGCATTTT.

The chain uses TRBV9 and TRBJ2-3, with D possibly being TRBD2 (7 bases). Germline V gene data show CDR1 as SGDLS and CDR2 as YYNGEE. With 6 bases removed from V and 5 bases from J, the gap between germline ends came to 19 bases. There are 15 residues in the CDR3. This CDR3 is CASTHEGGPGDTQYF. The DNA for the CDR3 is TGTGCCAGCACCCATGAGGGGGGGCCAGGAGATACGCAGTATTTT.

This chain uses TRBV20-1 with TRBJ2-7; D unresolved. Germline CDR1 reads DFQATT; CDR2 reads SNEGSKA (reference sequence). V lost 4 bases and J 0 bases, leaving 4 bases between the germline ends. The CDR3 totals 11 residues. The CDR3: CSAMNSYEQYF. The CDR3 region has the DNA TGCAGTGCTATGAACTCCTACGAGCAGTACTTC.

The rearrangement links TRBV5-6 to TRBJ1-1; weak D call: TRBD1 (5 bases). The V gene's germline CDR1 is SGHDT and CDR2 YYEEEE. The length of the CDR3 is 15 residues. V was clipped by 0 bases and J by 1 base, with 10 bases between them. The CDR3 region is CASSLGGDRNTEAFF. In DNA, the CDR3 is TGTGCCAGCAGCTTGGGGGGCGACAGGAACACTGAAGCTTTCTTT.

This clone occurred many times. The rearrangement links TRBV27 to TRBJ2-3, with TRBD1 matching 7 bases. There are 15 residues in the CDR3. Germline V CDR1 and CDR2: MNHEY, SMNVEV (reference sequence). V lost 4 bases to trimming and J lost 4 bases; unmatched junction nucleotides: 8. CDR3 loop: CASSSTGYGSDTQYF. DNA of the CDR3: TGTGCCAGCAGTTCGACAGGGTACGGGTCAGATACGCAGTATTTT.

This chain connects TRBV2 to TRBJ1-2; a weak D match, TRBD1 (5 bases). Germline V gene data show CDR1 as SNHLY and CDR2 as FYNNEI. Trimming left V 6 bases short and J 6 bases short, with 17 bases between. The CDR3 spans 14 residues. The CDR3: CASRGWGTLDGYTF. The CDR3 coding sequence is TGTGCCAGCAGGGGGTGGGGGACCCTCGATGGCTACACCTTC.

CDR3 nucleotide sequence: TGTGCCAGTAGGGGACAGGGGATGAACACTGAAGCTTTCTTT. It is translated as CASRGQGMNTEAFF. The chain couples TRBV19 to TRBJ1-1; 10 bases fit TRBD1. From germline, CDR1 is LNHDA and CDR2 SQIVND (reference sequence). CDR3 length: 14 residues. V lost 6 bases and J lost 0; bases outside the gene matches: 1.

The chain recombines TRBV3-1 (or the pseudogene TRBV3-2) with TRBJ1-6; 7 nucleotides agree with TRBD1. V shed 4 bases, J shed 0 bases, and the junction held 3 bases outside the gene matches. The CDR3 loop spans 16 amino acids. Per the germline V gene, CDR1 is LGHDT and CDR2 is YNNKEL (reference sequence). This chain's CDR3 is CASSLRGSSYNSPLHF. The CDR3 coding sequence is TGTGCCAGCAGCCTCAGGGGGAGCTCCTATAATTCACCCCTCCACTTT.

Of note for this clone: The sample contains more than one DNA sequence encoding this CDR3. V usage is TRBV27 and J usage is TRBJ2-1; 10 bases agree with TRBD2. The CDR3 loop spans 15 amino acids. Germline V gene data show CDR1 as MNHEY and CDR2 as SMNVEV (reference sequence). V lost 6 bases, J lost 4 bases, and 6 bases stayed unmatched. CDR3 in amino acids: CASRRTSGAYNEQFF. CDR3 DNA: TGTGCCAGCAGGAGGACTAGCGGAGCTTACAATGAGCAGTTCTTC.

The chain has TRBV10-3 and TRBJ2-5; 7 bases are shared with TRBD2. The CDR3 has 12 residues. The V gene's germline CDR1 is ENHRY and CDR2 SYGVKD. Unmatched junction bases numbered 5, after V lost 8 bases and J lost 5 bases. Written as DNA, the CDR3 is TGTGCCATCCGGCAGGGAGGGGAGACCCAGTACTTC. This sequence encodes CAIRQGGETQYF.

This clone was detected only a few times. The chain carries TRBV5-5 and TRBJ2-7, with D possibly matching TRBD2 (6 bases). Germline-derived CDR1 and CDR2 are SGHKS and YYEKEE (reference sequence). The CDR3 covers 15 residues. Trimming took off 4 bases at V and 9 bases at J, with 23 bases between the two ends. CDR3: CASSPFVGGTAGQYF. The CDR3 DNA reads as TGTGCCAGCAGCCCTTTTGTGGGAGGAACTGCAGGGCAGTACTTC.

This chain links TRBV7-9 with TRBJ2-3; D gene uncertain. This CDR3 region has 11 residues. In germline, CDR1 is SEHNR, CDR2 FQNEAQ (reference sequence). V dropped 4 bases and J dropped 2 bases, with 1 base sitting between them. CDR3 coding DNA: TGTGCCAGCAGCTACACAGATACGCAGTATTTT. This encodes CASSYTDTQYF. Using reference TRBV7-9 and TRBJ2-3 for the parts outside the CDR3, the full variable domain is DTGVSQNPRHKITKRGQNVTFRCDPISEHNRLYWYRQTLGQGPEFLTYFQNEAQLEKSRLLSDRFSAERPKGSFSTLEIQRTEQGDSAMYLCASSYTDTQYFGPGTRLTVL.

V and J are TRBV5-1 and TRBJ2-7; the match to TRBD2 covers 11 bases. Germline V lookup: CDR1 SGHRS, CDR2 YFSETQ. This CDR3 is built from 14 residues. V trimming: 0 bases; J trimming: 7 bases; junction bases outside the gene matches: 3. DNA of the CDR3: TGCGCCAGCAGCTTGGTAGCTAGCGGGAGGGAGCAGTACTTC. Its protein is CASSLVASGREQYF.

This chain uses TRBV19 with TRBJ1-1; D is unresolved. This CDR3 has 11 amino acids. V lost 4 bases and J 5 bases, leaving 5 bases between the germline ends. Germline CDR1 and CDR2: LNHDA and SQIVND (reference sequence). CDR3 nucleotides: TGTGCCAGTAGTAGGTGGACTGAAGCTTTCTTT. Residues: CASSRWTEAFF.

Remarks on this clone: Being one base from a much bigger clone, this may be a read error. The chain combines TRBV6-6 with TRBJ2-7, with D hard to call. V gave up 4 bases and J gave up 3 bases, with 4 bases separating them. Germline V gene sequence: CDR1 MNHNY, CDR2 SVGAGI (reference sequence). The CDR3 has 11 amino acids. Here the CDR3 reads CASSSNYEQYF. As DNA, the CDR3 is TGTGCCAGCAGTTCCAACTACGAGCAGTACTTC.

The chain links TRBV12-3 or TRBV12-4 to TRBJ1-2; TRBD1 aligns across 7 bases. The junction had 6 bases not matched to a gene; V was cut back by 7 bases and J by 4 bases. There are 13 residues in the CDR3. The CDR3 region is CASTQGDGYGYTF. The CDR3 DNA is TGTGCCAGCACCCAGGGGGACGGCTATGGCTACACCTTC.

The chain joins TRBV2 to TRBJ2-1, with D perhaps TRBD2 (6 bases). Germline V lookup: CDR1 SNHLY, CDR2 FYNNEI. CDR3 length: 10 residues. Trimming removed 4 bases from V and 15 bases from J, with 10 bases in between. The CDR3 bases are TGTGCCAGCAGTGCGCTAGCGTTGTTCTTC. Encoded protein: CASSALALFF.